The sequence of this TCR beta chain was determined in a study of cytomegalovirus exposure and HLA in healthy donors. CDR1 MNHEY and CDR2 SVGAGI come from the germline V gene. The CDR3 spans 14 residues. With 0 bases removed from V and 1 base from J, the gap between germline ends came to 6 bases. With 60 Vbeta and 13 Jbeta primers, the PCR was carried out. Method: immunoSEQ multiplex PCR; TCRdb's copy keeps in-frame clones and lacks some. The repertoire consists of 100,000 or so clones, with roughly 15% occurring once and the leading ten covering roughly 0.79%. Sample: PBMCs. The receptor comes from a female donor in good health and CMV-seronegative. The rearrangement uses TRBV6-5 and TRBJ1-1; no clear D. CDR3 residues: CASSYSAANTEAFF. CDR3 nucleotides: TGTGCCAGCAGTTACTCTGCGGCGAACACTGAAGCTTTCTTT.